What follows are 18 T cell receptor beta chains derived from one specimen sequenced in a study of monozygotic twins with inflammatory bowel disease. TCRdb reprocessed the 5' RACE reads and keeps a single row for each CDR3 protein, giving no DNA. The repertoire shows some 400,000 distinct CDR3 sequences; the top ten hold 2.4%. Specimen: blood. The receptor set was obtained from a human donor with ulcerative colitis or Crohn's disease, or a healthy co-twin of an affected twin (not recorded which).

The J gene is TRBJ1-1, the V gene TRBV7-8. The germline CDR1 and CDR2 sequences are SGHVS and FQNEAQ. There are 14 residues in the CDR3. CDR3: CASSLVTLNTEAFF.

The chain carries TRBV12-3 or TRBV12-4 and TRBJ2-7; TCRdb returns TRBD1, unconfirmable since there is no DNA. This CDR3 region has 14 residues. CDR3 amino acids: CASSNRPSSYEQYF.

The chain carries TRBV30 and TRBJ2-7. The CDR3 has 11 amino acids. Germline assignment: CDR1 GTSNPN and CDR2 SVGIG (reference sequence). The CDR3 loop is CAWSSWGEQYF.

The rearrangement joins TRBV6-2 or TRBV6-3 to TRBJ1-1; TCRdb proposes TRBD1, but this gene call is untestable without DNA. Germline lookup yields CDR1 MNHEY and CDR2 SVGEGT. This CDR3 spans 16 amino acids. The CDR3 loop is CASSWGRDRMNTEAFF.

This chain connects TRBV5-1 to TRBJ2-2. The CDR3 is 14 amino acids. Germline V CDR1 and CDR2: SGHRS, YFSETQ. This CDR3 reads CASSNPPNTGELFF.

The chain has TRBV10-3 and TRBJ1-1; TCRdb outputs TRBD1, but without DNA this stays unchecked. Germline CDR1 reads ENHRY; CDR2 reads SYGVKD. The CDR3 extends over 15 amino acids. The CDR3 spells CAISESGGGNTEAFF.

This chain uses TRBV20-1 with TRBJ1-4; absent DNA, TCRdb's TRBD1 call cannot be checked. The CDR3 covers 15 residues. Germline values: CDR1 DFQATT, CDR2 SNEGSKA (reference sequence). The chain's CDR3 is CSARDAGISNEKLFF.

The CDR3 here is CSAEGSSGNTGELFF. The chain employs TRBV20-1 and TRBJ2-2; TCRdb outputs TRBD2, but without DNA this stays unchecked. The germline V gene encodes CDR1 DFQATT and CDR2 SNEGSKA (reference sequence). CDR3 length equals 15 residues.

The rearrangement joins TRBV5-1 to TRBJ2-3. Germline V CDR1 and CDR2: SGHRS, YFSETQ. The CDR3 length is 14 residues. This CDR3 is CASSLEGRTDTQYF.

The rearrangement uses TRBV12-3 or TRBV12-4 and TRBJ2-3. The CDR3 sequence is 15 residues long. This CDR3 is CASSWQAGGTDTQYF.

The chain couples TRBV7-9 to TRBJ2-7; no DNA is available, so the TRBD1 call from TCRdb remains unchecked. CDR1 and CDR2 (germline): SEHNR, FQNEAQ (reference sequence). This CDR3 is 14 amino acids long. The CDR3 reads CASSSRGGNPEQYF.

The chain carries TRBV7-6 and TRBJ2-2; TCRdb outputs TRBD1, but without DNA this stays unchecked. The germline CDR1 and CDR2 sequences are SGHVS and FNYEAQ. The CDR3 contains 17 residues. CDR3 sequence reads: CASSLGARQMNTGELFF.

CDR3 amino acids: CASSQWDRDTGELFF. V is TRBV23-1 and J is TRBJ2-2; TCRdb's D call of TRBD1 is untestable without DNA. TRBV23-1 qualifies as an ORF whose function is uncertain. CDR3 size: 15 residues.

The chain combines TRBV4-2 with TRBJ2-1; TCRdb returns TRBD2, unconfirmable since there is no DNA. The germline V gene encodes CDR1 LGHNA and CDR2 YNFKEQ. The CDR3 runs 16 residues. The CDR3 loop is CASSQEEGLSRNEQFF.

CDR3 sequence: CASSFEQAYEQYF. The chain has TRBV5-6 and TRBJ2-7; TCRdb selects TRBD1, and the lack of DNA leaves this call unchecked. The CDR3 consists of 13 residues. The germline gives CDR1 SGHDT, CDR2 YYEEEE.

The chain couples TRBV14 to TRBJ2-1; TCRdb names TRBD2, which stays unverified in the absence of DNA. The CDR3 consists of 18 residues. CDR1 and CDR2 from the germline V gene are SGHDN and FVKESK. CDR3 loop: CASSQDPYLAGYNNEQFF.

V is TRBV5-5 and J is TRBJ2-5; TCRdb gives TRBD1 as the D gene, but with no DNA this cannot be confirmed. CDR1 is SGHKS and CDR2 is YYEKEE in the germline V gene (reference sequence). The CDR3 consists of 17 residues. The CDR3 spells CASSSGQGAIYQETQYF.

The chain links TRBV18 to TRBJ2-1; the D call from TCRdb, TRBD2, cannot be confirmed without DNA. Germline V lookup: CDR1 KGHSH, CDR2 LQKENI. The CDR3 consists of 15 residues. CDR3 region: CASSPEGTSYNEQFF.